This T cell receptor beta chain was recorded in a study of cytomegalovirus exposure and HLA in healthy donors. The CDR3 runs to 15 residues. Germline assignment: CDR1 SGHRS and CDR2 YFSETQ. The junction had 4 bases not matched to a gene; V was cut back by 1 base and J by 1 base. Produced via immunoSEQ multiplex PCR; TCRdb's table is partial and in-frame only. The sample holds 200,000 to 250,000 clones; over 80% are singletons and the top ten take 5.5% to 6.5%. The chain joins TRBV5-1 to TRBJ1-1; 7 nucleotides match TRBD1. The sequence derives from a woman aged 18 to 35 in good health and CMV-seronegative. Sequencing was carried out using PBMCs. CDR3 sequence reads: CASSLSSGGNTEAFF. The CDR3 region has the DNA TGCGCCAGCAGCTTGAGTTCAGGGGGGAACACTGAAGCTTTCTTT.